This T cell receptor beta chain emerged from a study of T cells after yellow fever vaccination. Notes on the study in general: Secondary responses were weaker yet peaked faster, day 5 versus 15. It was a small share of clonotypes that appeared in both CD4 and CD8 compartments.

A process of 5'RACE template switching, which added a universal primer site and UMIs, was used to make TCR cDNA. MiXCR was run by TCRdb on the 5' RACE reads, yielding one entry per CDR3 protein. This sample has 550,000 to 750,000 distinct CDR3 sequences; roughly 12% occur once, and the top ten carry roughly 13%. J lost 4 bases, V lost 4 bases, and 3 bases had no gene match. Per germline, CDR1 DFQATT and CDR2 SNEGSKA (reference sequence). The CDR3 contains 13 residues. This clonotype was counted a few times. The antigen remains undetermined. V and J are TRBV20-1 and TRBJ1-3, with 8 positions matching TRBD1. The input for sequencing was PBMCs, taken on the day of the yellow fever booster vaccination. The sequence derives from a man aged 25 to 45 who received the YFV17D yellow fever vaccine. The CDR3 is CSATGGGGNTIYF. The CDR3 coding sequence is TGCAGTGCTACAGGGGGCGGGGGAAACACCATATATTTT.